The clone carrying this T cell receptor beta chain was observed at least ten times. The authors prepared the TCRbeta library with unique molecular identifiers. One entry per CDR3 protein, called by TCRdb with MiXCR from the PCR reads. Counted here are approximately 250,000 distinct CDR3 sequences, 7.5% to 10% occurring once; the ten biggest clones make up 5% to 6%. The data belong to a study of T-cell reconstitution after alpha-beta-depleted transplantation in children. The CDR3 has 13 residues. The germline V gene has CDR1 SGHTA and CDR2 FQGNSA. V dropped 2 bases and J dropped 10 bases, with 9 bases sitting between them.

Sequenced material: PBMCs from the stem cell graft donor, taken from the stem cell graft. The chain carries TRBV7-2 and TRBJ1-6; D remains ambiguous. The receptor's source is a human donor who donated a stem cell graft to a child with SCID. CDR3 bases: TGTGCCAGCAGCTTAAGTTCCTTCTCACCCCTCCACTTT. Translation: CASSLSSFSPLHF.